Following are 29 T cell receptor beta chains from one sample sequenced in a study of neurological immune-mediated disorders. Each CDR3 protein gets one entry after TCRdb re-called the 5' RACE reads with MiXCR. This table holds tens of thousands of distinct CDR3 sequences, more than 4.5% found once. Sample: CD4+ T cells from blood. Receptor source: a young man in good health.

This clonotype has at least ten counts. The chain is built from TRBV7-2 and TRBJ2-3; possibly TRBD2 for D (5 bases). Per the germline V gene, CDR1 is SGHTA and CDR2 is FQGNSA. The CDR3 contains 14 residues. V was cut by 5 bases and J by 1 base, with 10 bases left in between. The DNA for the CDR3 is TGTGCCAGCAGCCCGACTATACGCACAGATACGCAGTATTTT. Its translation is CASSPTIRTDTQYF.

This clonotype was seen at least ten times. The chain carries TRBV14 and TRBJ2-7; 9 positions match TRBD2. Trimming at V came to 4 bases and at J to 0 bases, leaving 13 bases not matched to a gene. CDR3 length equals 18 residues. Per the germline V gene, CDR1 is SGHDN and CDR2 is FVKESK. CDR3 sequence (DNA): TGTGCCAGCAGCCGGTCGCGAGGAGCGGGGGGTGGCTCCTACGAGCAGTACTTC. Its protein product is CASSRSRGAGGGSYEQYF.

Ten or more counts support this clonotype. The chain couples TRBV6-5 to TRBJ1-5; perhaps TRBD1 as D (5 bases). The CDR3 sequence is 15 residues long. Germline CDR1 is MNHEY and CDR2 is SVGAGI. Trimming removed 0 bases at V and 7 bases at J, with 13 bases between. CDR3 amino acids: CASSYSNEGRQPQHF. The CDR3 DNA reads as TGTGCCAGCAGTTACTCGAATGAGGGGAGACAGCCCCAGCATTTT.

This clonotype was recorded at least ten times. This chain links TRBV7-8 with TRBJ1-3, with D unresolved. The CDR3 has 12 residues. V lost 0 bases, J lost 7 bases, and 4 bases lay in between. Looked up from germline, CDR1 is SGHVS and CDR2 is FQNEAQ. CDR3 protein: CASSLAGNTIYF. In DNA, the CDR3 is TGTGCCAGCAGCTTAGCGGGGAACACCATATATTTT.

The table lists this clonotype with a few counts. The chain carries TRBV18 and TRBJ2-2; TRBD1 aligns across 8 bases. CDR1 and CDR2 from the germline V gene are KGHSH and LQKENI. This CDR3 has 16 amino acids. Unmatched junction bases numbered 9, after V lost 2 bases and J lost 7 bases. The CDR3 nucleotides read TGTGCCAGCTCACCAAGCTTCGACAGGGGTAGCGGGGAGCTGTTTTTT. Its translation: CASSPSFDRGSGELFF. The variable domain in full, completed from reference TRBV18 and TRBJ2-2, reads NAGVMQNPRHLVRRRGQEARLRCSPMKGHSHVYWYRQLPEEGLKFMVYLQKENIIDESGMPKERFSAEFPKEGPSILRIQQVVRGDSAAYFCASSPSFDRGSGELFFGEGSRLTVL.

This clonotype was seen ten or more times. The genes are TRBV7-6 and TRBJ1-1; 7 nucleotides align to TRBD1. The germline gives CDR1 SGHVS, CDR2 FNYEAQ. The CDR3 covers 14 residues. Losses at the gene ends were 5 bases for V and 1 base for J; bases not matched to a gene: 4. The CDR3 nucleotides are TGTGCCAGCAGCGTCCGGGACAGGAACACTGAAGCTTTCTTT. Its protein product is CASSVRDRNTEAFF. The variable domain in full, completed from reference TRBV7-6 and TRBJ1-1, reads GAGVSQSPRYKVTKRGQDVALRCDPISGHVSLYWYRQALGQGPEFLTYFNYEAQQDKSGLPNDRFSAERPEGSISTLTIQRTEQRDSAMYRCASSVRDRNTEAFFGQGTRLTVV.

Ten or more counts support this clonotype. The chain couples TRBV10-2 to TRBJ2-1; D not resolved. Trimming stripped 4 bases from V and 1 base from J, with 14 bases between. The CDR3 has 16 residues. Germline-derived CDR1 and CDR2 are WSHSY and SAAADI. The CDR3 nucleotides are TGCGCCAGCAGTGGGAGTTTTTCCGGGTCCTACAATGAGCAGTTCTTC. As protein: CASSGSFSGSYNEQFF.

This clonotype came up many times. The rearrangement links TRBV7-2 to TRBJ2-1, with 10 bases that match TRBD2. Germline CDR1 is SGHTA and CDR2 is FQGNSA. After removal of 1 base from V and 2 bases from J, the junction contained 2 bases not matched to a gene. The CDR3 loop spans 16 amino acids. In nucleotides, the CDR3 is TGTGCCAGCAGCTTAGAAGCGGGGGGGGCCTACAATGAGCAGTTCTTC. Translation gives CASSLEAGGAYNEQFF.

This clonotype was picked up many times. The chain couples TRBV10-3 to TRBJ1-1; no definite D call. The ends were cut back, 10 bases at V and 8 bases at J, with 14 bases in the middle. This CDR3 has 11 amino acids. The germline V gene encodes CDR1 ENHRY and CDR2 SYGVKD. CDR3 bases: TGTGCCACTGCTCGGCAGGCGGAAGCTTTCTTT. Its translation is CATARQAEAFF.

This clonotype was observed at least ten times. The chain employs TRBV7-2 and TRBJ1-5, with unresolved D. Germline V gene lookup returns CDR1 SGHTA and CDR2 FQGNSA. The CDR3 consists of 13 residues. With 6 bases removed from V and 0 bases from J, the gap between germline ends came to 6 bases. The CDR3 sequence: CASRRSSNQPQHF. DNA of the CDR3: TGTGCCAGCAGGAGAAGTAGCAATCAGCCCCAGCATTTT.

This clonotype was detected ten times or more. This CDR3 reads CASSGSGTSSYEQYF. The DNA of the CDR3 is TGCGCCAGCAGCGGCTCCGGGACTAGCAGTTACGAGCAGTACTTC. This sequence joins TRBV5-1 and TRBJ2-7, with 9 bases lining up with TRBD2. Germline V gene lookup returns CDR1 SGHRS and CDR2 YFSETQ. Trimming took 4 bases from V and 4 from J; bases not matched to a gene: 9. The CDR3 is made up of 15 amino acids.

This clonotype has a count of ten or more. J is TRBJ1-2 and V is TRBV5-1; tentative D call: TRBD1 (6 bases). V was shortened by 5 bases and J by 6 bases, with 23 bases between the two germline ends. The CDR3 has 16 residues. CDR1 is SGHRS, CDR2 YFSETQ, per germline. The CDR3 loop is CASRTSLSGGLDGYTF. The CDR3 DNA sequence: TGCGCCAGCAGAACTTCACTATCTGGGGGCCTGGATGGCTACACCTTC.

This clonotype was seen many times. The chain links TRBV25-1 to TRBJ1-2, with 9 bases identical to TRBD1. This CDR3 is built from 15 residues. Trimming removed 3 bases from V and 4 bases from J; junction bases left unmatched: 6. Germline values: CDR1 MGHDK, CDR2 SYGVNS. CDR3 sequence: CASSDPTGGSYGYTF. As DNA, the CDR3 is TGTGCCAGCAGTGACCCCACAGGGGGCAGCTATGGCTACACCTTC.

The J gene is TRBJ1-1, the V gene TRBV6-2 or TRBV6-3; D is uncertain. Germline CDR1 MNHEY, CDR2 SVGEGT. Trimming removed 2 bases from V and 7 bases from J, with 20 bases in between. The CDR3 sequence is 16 residues long. CDR3 region: CASSYPGSLTTGEAFF. The CDR3 nucleotides read TGTGCCAGCAGTTACCCCGGGTCCCTCACTACTGGTGAAGCTTTCTTT.

Ten or more counts support this clonotype. The chain combines TRBV29-1 with TRBJ2-7; 10 bases map to TRBD1. Germline CDR1 reads SQVTM; CDR2 reads ANQGSEA. The CDR3 extends over 13 amino acids. V shed 3 bases and J 7 bases; nucleotides not matched to a gene: 6. CDR3 in DNA: TGCAGCGTTGATGGGACAGGGGAGGGGGAGCAGTACTTC. This encodes CSVDGTGEGEQYF.

This clonotype was observed many times. The gene calls are TRBV5-1 and TRBJ2-3; 8 bases line up with TRBD2. Germline-derived CDR1 and CDR2 are SGHRS and YFSETQ. The V gene end was trimmed by 0 bases and the J gene end by 1 base; junction bases not matched to a gene: 10. This CDR3 is 18 amino acids long. The CDR3 DNA is TGCGCCAGCAGCTTGGCCGATACCGCGGGGGGTCGCACAGATACGCAGTATTTT. Translated, it gives CASSLADTAGGRTDTQYF.

This clonotype was counted ten times or more. The chain recombines TRBV6-5 with TRBJ1-1; no clear D gene. This CDR3 contains 13 residues. Germline V gives CDR1 MNHEY, CDR2 SVGAGI. With 5 bases removed from V and 10 bases from J, the gap between germline ends came to 17 bases. The CDR3 DNA is TGTGCCAGCAGTACCCAGGTCGCCGGATTAGCTTTCTTT. It is translated as CASSTQVAGLAFF.

This clonotype has ten or more counts. The chain combines TRBV10-2 with TRBJ2-5, with 7 bases aligning to TRBD1. The CDR3 has 13 residues. V was clipped by 3 bases and J by 4 bases; unmatched bases: 2. Germline CDR1 reads WSHSY; CDR2 reads SAAADI. In nucleotides, the CDR3 is TGCGCCAGCAGTGAACAGGGGAGAGAGACCCAGTACTTC. This sequence encodes CASSEQGRETQYF.

This clonotype showed up many times. The rearrangement links TRBV5-1 to TRBJ2-5, with D unclear. V lost 3 bases and J lost 1, with 19 bases in between. The CDR3 spans 17 residues. The germline gives CDR1 SGHRS, CDR2 YFSETQ. The CDR3 here is CASSYGVSTRSQETQYF. The DNA of the CDR3 is TGCGCCAGCAGCTACGGTGTCTCTACACGATCCCAAGAGACCCAGTACTTC.

This clonotype was found many times. The chain recombines TRBV7-8 with TRBJ2-5; TRBD1 matches 12 bases. Unmatched junction bases numbered 8, after V lost 4 bases and J lost 8 bases. Per the germline V gene, CDR1 is SGHVS and CDR2 is FQNEAQ. The CDR3 runs to 15 residues. The CDR3 loop is CASSYRGQGARTQYF. The DNA of the CDR3 is TGTGCCAGCAGCTACCGGGGACAGGGGGCCCGTACCCAGTACTTC.

The chain joins TRBV5-1 to TRBJ1-1, with TRBD1 matching over 9 bases. V gave up 0 bases and J gave up 5 bases; unmatched junction bases: 5. CDR3 length equals 15 residues. Germline CDR1 SGHRS, CDR2 YFSETQ. The CDR3 DNA reads TGCGCCAGCAGCTTGGAGGGACAGGGATATACTGAAGCTTTCTTT. Translated, it gives CASSLEGQGYTEAFF. Together with reference TRBV5-1 and TRBJ1-1, the CDR3 gives the full variable domain: KAGVTQTPRYLIKTRGQQVTLSCSPISGHRSVSWYQQTPGQGLQFLFEYFSETQRNKGNFPGRFSGRQFSNSRSEMNVSTLELGDSALYLCASSLEGQGYTEAFFGQGTRLTVV.

This clonotype was counted ten times or more. This chain joins TRBV19 and TRBJ2-3; D unresolved. V was trimmed by 8 bases and J by 6 bases, leaving 15 bases between them. The CDR3 length is 13 residues. CDR1 and CDR2 (germline): LNHDA, SQIVND (reference sequence). DNA of the CDR3: TGTGCCAGTTCGCTCAGGATGGGCGATACGCAGTATTTT. Its protein product is CASSLRMGDTQYF.

This clonotype was counted ten times or more. The chain couples TRBV29-1 to TRBJ2-3, with no clear D. CDR1 and CDR2 from the germline V gene are SQVTM and ANQGSEA. The length of the CDR3 is 11 residues. V was pared by 3 bases and J by 4 bases, with 5 bases between. CDR3 coding DNA: TGCAGCGTTGACCTAGCAGATACGCAGTATTTT. This encodes CSVDLADTQYF.

This clonotype was detected ten times or more. This CDR3 is CASSATGAGNTIYF. CDR3 DNA: TGCGCCAGCAGCGCCACAGGGGCGGGAAACACCATATATTTT. This chain connects TRBV5-1 to TRBJ1-3; 7 positions agree with TRBD1. This CDR3 spans 14 amino acids. The ends lost 4 bases at V and 4 bases at J; junction bases unmatched: 5. Germline values: CDR1 SGHRS, CDR2 YFSETQ. The variable domain in full, completed from reference TRBV5-1 and TRBJ1-3, reads KAGVTQTPRYLIKTRGQQVTLSCSPISGHRSVSWYQQTPGQGLQFLFEYFSETQRNKGNFPGRFSGRQFSNSRSEMNVSTLELGDSALYLCASSATGAGNTIYFGEGSWLTVV.

In its sample, this clonotype was seen many times. The chain joins TRBV5-1 to TRBJ2-7; TRBD2 might be the D (6 bases). The CDR3 spans 15 residues. Germline V gene data show CDR1 as SGHRS and CDR2 as YFSETQ. Between the trimmed V and J ends, which lost 0 bases and 3 bases, there was a span of 13 bases. This CDR3 reads CASSLGGGVVYEQYF. CDR3 in DNA: TGCGCCAGCAGCTTGGGAGGAGGGGTTGTCTACGAGCAGTACTTC.

This clonotype was picked up many times. V is TRBV19 and J is TRBJ1-1; D call uncertain. Germline CDR1 is LNHDA and CDR2 is SQIVND (reference sequence). V lost 1 base to trimming and J lost 5 bases, with 17 bases between them. This CDR3 region has 16 residues. The CDR3 spells CASSIVAQVDRTEAFF. The DNA for the CDR3 is TGTGCCAGTAGTATAGTGGCCCAGGTCGATCGGACTGAAGCTTTCTTT.

At least ten counts were recorded for this clonotype. J is TRBJ2-3 and V is TRBV6-5; possible D gene TRBD1, 6 bases. V was pared by 5 bases and J by 3 bases, with 9 bases between. This CDR3 comprises 13 residues. The germline V gene has CDR1 MNHEY and CDR2 SVGAGI. The CDR3 DNA reads TGTGCCAGCAGTGACCAGGGGACAGATACGCAGTATTTT. Its protein product is CASSDQGTDTQYF.

The sample holds a few counts of this clonotype. The V call is TRBV6-2 or TRBV6-3, the J call TRBJ1-5; D not resolved. The CDR3 covers 15 residues. Germline CDR1 MNHEY, CDR2 SVGEGT. V was trimmed by 8 bases and J by 2 bases, leaving 16 bases between them. CDR3 DNA: TGTGCCAGCTGGTCAGCTACCCGGGGCAATCAGCCCCAGCATTTT. Translating gives CASWSATRGNQPQHF.

The chain carries TRBV18 and TRBJ2-3; 7 positions agree with TRBD1. Per the germline V gene, CDR1 is KGHSH and CDR2 is LQKENI. This CDR3 has 14 residues. The ends lost 6 bases at V and 1 base at J; junction bases unmatched: 4. The DNA for the CDR3 is TGTGCCAGCTCCTTGACAGGGCGCACAGATACGCAGTATTTT. Amino acids: CASSLTGRTDTQYF. Full variable domain (missing parts from reference TRBV18 and TRBJ2-3): NAGVMQNPRHLVRRRGQEARLRCSPMKGHSHVYWYRQLPEEGLKFMVYLQKENIIDESGMPKERFSAEFPKEGPSILRIQQVVRGDSAAYFCASSLTGRTDTQYFGPGTRLTVL.